These 10 T cell receptor beta chains were all obtained from the same sample, sequenced in a study of T cell changes during pregnancy in multiple sclerosis. Data came from immunoSEQ multiplex PCR; TCRdb stores just in-frame clones and leaves some out. The sample consists of roughly 80,000 clones, about 91% of them appearing once. This specimen consisted of peripheral blood, obtained before pregnancy. The receptors shown here come from a female donor with multiple sclerosis, enrolled in a pregnancy study.

This rearrangement joins TRBV5-1 to TRBJ2-2, with D possibly matching TRBD2 (5 bases). Trimming stripped 8 bases from V and 2 bases from J, with 13 bases between. CDR3 length: 14 residues. Germline V lookup: CDR1 SGHRS, CDR2 YFSETQ. For the CDR3, the DNA is TGCGCCAGTTCTAAAAGCGGAAACACCGGGGAGCTGTTTTTT. It is translated as CASSKSGNTGELFF.

The V and J genes are TRBV28 and TRBJ2-7; 12 nucleotides match TRBD1. The CDR3 contains 15 residues. The V segment lost 4 bases and the J segment 4 bases; nucleotides outside the gene matches: 5. In germline, CDR1 is MDHEN, CDR2 SYDVKM. The CDR3 bases are TGTGCCAGCAGTTCTCCGGGACAGGGGGCTTACGAGCAGTACTTC. This gives the protein CASSSPGQGAYEQYF. Filled out from reference TRBV28 and TRBJ2-7, the complete variable domain reads DVKVTQSSRYLVKRTGEKVFLECVQDMDHENMFWYRQDPGLGLRLIYFSYDVKMKEKGDIPEGYSVSREKKERFSLILESASTNQTSMYLCASSSPGQGAYEQYFGPGTRLTVT.

This clone was seen a handful of times. The chain employs TRBV5-5 and TRBJ1-1; no reliable D call. The germline CDR1 and CDR2 sequences are SGHKS and YYEKEE (reference sequence). The V and J ends lost 3 bases and 2 bases respectively, with 11 bases between them. The CDR3 spans 14 residues. The CDR3 reads CASSSGRTNTEAFF. The CDR3 coding sequence is TGTGCCAGCAGCTCAGGCAGAACCAACACTGAAGCTTTCTTT. Together with reference TRBV5-5 and TRBJ1-1, the CDR3 gives the full variable domain: DAGVTQSPTHLIKTRGQQVTLRCSPISGHKSVSWYQQVLGQGPQFIFQYYEKEERGRGNFPDRFSARQFPNYSSELNVNALLLGDSALYLCASSSGRTNTEAFFGQGTRLTVV.

V usage is TRBV5-1 and J usage is TRBJ2-7; the D gene is possibly TRBD1 (6 bases). The V and J ends lost 3 bases and 5 bases respectively, with 12 bases between them. This CDR3 is built from 13 residues. The germline V gene has CDR1 SGHRS and CDR2 YFSETQ. In nucleotides, the CDR3 is TGCGCCAGCAGCTACAGGGTGAAGAACGAGCAGTACTTC. Protein sequence: CASSYRVKNEQYF.

The chain combines TRBV28 with TRBJ2-5; tentatively, D is TRBD1 (5 bases). V was pared by 2 bases and J by 5 bases, with 18 bases between. Germline V gene data show CDR1 as MDHEN and CDR2 as SYDVKM. CDR3 size: 16 residues. CDR3 residues: CASSLVSGVSGETQYF. The DNA for the CDR3 is TGTGCCAGCAGTTTAGTAAGTGGAGTCTCAGGGGAGACCCAGTACTTC.

This chain links TRBV18 with TRBJ1-1, with D unresolved. Germline V gene data show CDR1 as KGHSH and CDR2 as LQKENI. The CDR3 sequence is 12 residues long. Between the trimmed V and J ends, which lost 5 bases and 3 bases, there was a span of 7 bases. CDR3 loop: CASSVEDTEAFF. The DNA of the CDR3 is TGTGCCAGCTCAGTGGAGGACACTGAAGCTTTCTTT.

CDR3 DNA: TGTGCCAGCAGGGGACAGGCGAGCAATCAGCCCCAGCATTTT. Translating it yields CASRGQASNQPQHF. V usage is TRBV2 and J usage is TRBJ1-5; TRBD1 matches at 8 bases. Trimming cost V 6 bases and J 1 base; bases outside gene matches: 2. CDR1 SNHLY and CDR2 FYNNEI come from the germline V gene. The CDR3 has 14 amino acids.

This chain links TRBV14 with TRBJ2-1, with TRBD2 matching 9 bases. Trimming took 0 bases from V and 4 from J; bases not matched to a gene: 1. Germline assignment: CDR1 SGHDN and CDR2 FVKESK. The CDR3 covers 15 residues. Here the CDR3 DNA reads TGTGCCAGCAGCCAAGAGCGGGAGGGTTACAATGAGCAGTTCTTC. Its protein product is CASSQEREGYNEQFF.

This sequence joins TRBV20-1 and TRBJ1-4, with D maybe TRBD1 (5 bases). This CDR3 region has 11 residues. Trimming pared 6 bases from V and 7 bases from J, leaving 9 bases between. CDR1 DFQATT and CDR2 SNEGSKA come from the germline V gene (reference sequence). The CDR3 sequence: CSAGGGEKLFF. The DNA for the CDR3 is TGCAGTGCCGGGGGGGGTGAAAAACTGTTTTTT.

The chain is built from TRBV27 and TRBJ1-2, with TRBD1 matching 7 bases. After removal of 7 bases from V and 7 bases from J, the junction contained 9 bases not matched to a gene. Germline lookup yields CDR1 MNHEY and CDR2 SMNVEV (reference sequence). The CDR3 sequence is 13 residues long. The CDR3 bases are TGTGCCAGCACTGACAGGGTGGTTGCTGGCTACACCTTC. This gives the protein CASTDRVVAGYTF.